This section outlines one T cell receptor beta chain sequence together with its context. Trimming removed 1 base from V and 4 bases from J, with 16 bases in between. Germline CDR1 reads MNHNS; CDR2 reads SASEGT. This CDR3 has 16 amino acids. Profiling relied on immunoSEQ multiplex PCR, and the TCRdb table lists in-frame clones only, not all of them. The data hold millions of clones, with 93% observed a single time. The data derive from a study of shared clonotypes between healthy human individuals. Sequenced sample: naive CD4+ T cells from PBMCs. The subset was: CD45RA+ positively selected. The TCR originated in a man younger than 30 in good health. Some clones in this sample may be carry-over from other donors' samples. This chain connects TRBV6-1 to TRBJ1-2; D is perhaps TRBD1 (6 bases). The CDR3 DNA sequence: TGTGCCAGCAGTGAAGGTCACCAGGGGTGGGGCTATGGCTACACCTTC. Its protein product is CASSEGHQGWGYGYTF.